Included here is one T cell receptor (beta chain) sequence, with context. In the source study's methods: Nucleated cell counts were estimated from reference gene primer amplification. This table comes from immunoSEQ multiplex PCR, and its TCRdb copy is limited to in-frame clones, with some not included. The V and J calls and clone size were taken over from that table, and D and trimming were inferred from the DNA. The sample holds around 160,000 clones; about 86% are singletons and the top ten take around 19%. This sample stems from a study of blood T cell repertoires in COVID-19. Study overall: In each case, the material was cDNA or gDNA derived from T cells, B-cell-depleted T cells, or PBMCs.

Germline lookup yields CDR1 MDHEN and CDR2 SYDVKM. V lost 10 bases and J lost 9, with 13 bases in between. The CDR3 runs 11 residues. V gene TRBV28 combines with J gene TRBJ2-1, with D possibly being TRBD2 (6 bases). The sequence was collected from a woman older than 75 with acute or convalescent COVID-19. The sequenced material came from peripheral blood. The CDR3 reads CATVREFEQFF. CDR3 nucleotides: TGTGCCACAGTACGGGAGTTTGAGCAGTTCTTC. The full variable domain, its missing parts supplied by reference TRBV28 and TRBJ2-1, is DVKVTQSSRYLVKRTGEKVFLECVQDMDHENMFWYRQDPGLGLRLIYFSYDVKMKEKGDIPEGYSVSREKKERFSLILESASTNQTSMYLCATVREFEQFFGPGTRLTVL.